This TCR beta chain is drawn from a study of blood T cells in healthy people across ages. Overall study findings and caveats: In these data, TCR beta diversity tracked strongly with naive T cell percentage.

Healthy Caucasians from Russia aged roughly 6 to 95 served as donors. Combining a sample-barcoded 5' primer with a J-beta primer mix, a second PCR ran for about 6 to 11 cycles. Each sample provided no less than 2.5 million CDR3-containing paired-end reads. MiXCR, run by TCRdb on the 5' RACE reads, gives a single entry per CDR3 protein. The sample records about a million distinct CDR3 sequences, 35% to 45% being singletons. In the case of this clonotype: The antigen is undetermined.

V was pared by 3 bases and J by 1 base, with 10 bases between. The germline CDR1 and CDR2 sequences are DFQATT and SNEGSKA (reference sequence). This CDR3 has 14 amino acids. The chain joins TRBV20-1 to TRBJ1-5; unclear D gene. Material for sequencing was blood. The receptor's source is a man aged 18 to 30 in good health. The CDR3 region has the DNA TGCAGTGCTAGTGAGGGTCGAAGCAATCAGCCCCAGCATTTT. Amino acid sequence: CSASEGRSNQPQHF.